One sample yielded the 15 T cell receptor beta chains listed below, sequenced in a study of tumor and adjacent non-tumor tissue in lung cancer. RNA was extracted from bulk tissue without any cell sorting. The library came from three nested PCR rounds adapted from ARM-PCR protocols. TCRdb processed the multiplex PCR reads anew with MiXCR; each CDR3 protein has one entry. The table includes around 71,000 distinct CDR3 sequences, roughly two thirds detected once. Source material: lung tumor tissue. The receptors derive from a woman in her 40s with non-small cell lung cancer.

The chain employs TRBV11-2 and TRBJ1-2; 8 bases line up with TRBD1. V trimming: 7 bases; J trimming: 11 bases; junction bases outside the gene matches: 12. This CDR3 has 13 amino acids. Germline values: CDR1 SGHAT, CDR2 FQNNGV. The CDR3 loop reads CASNIGQGYGYTF. The CDR3 nucleotides read TGTGCCAGCAACATAGGACAGGGCTACGGTTACACCTTC.

Comments on this clonotype: One end of the junction varies from germline; a read error may be responsible. This chain links TRBV7-9 with TRBJ1-4, with TRBD1 matching 9 bases. The CDR3 spans 15 residues. From germline, CDR1 is SEHNR and CDR2 FQNEAQ (reference sequence). CDR3 loop: CTSSERQGVDEKLFF. In DNA form, the CDR3 reads TGTACCAGCAGCGAACGACAGGGGGTGGACGAAAAACTGTTTTTT.

Worth noting for this clonotype: One base away lies a much larger clone, so this may be a sequencing read error. This chain connects TRBV28 to TRBJ2-2; 7 positions match TRBD2. Germline loops: CDR1 MDHEN, CDR2 SYDVKM. The junction had 9 bases not matched to a gene; V was cut back by 4 bases and J by 4 bases. CDR3 length equals 16 residues. The CDR3 spells CASSSGIGTTTGELFF. Written as DNA, the CDR3 is TGTGCCAGCAGTTCCGGGATAGGGACTACCACCGGGGAGCTGTTTTTT.

This chain connects TRBV6-2 or TRBV6-3 to TRBJ2-7; 11 nucleotides align to TRBD2. Germline CDR1 is MNHEY and CDR2 is SVGEGT. The V gene end was trimmed by 7 bases and the J gene end by 7 bases; junction bases not matched to a gene: 15. This CDR3 contains 16 residues. The CDR3: CASTDKGGLAVIEQYF. The CDR3 DNA is TGTGCCAGCACCGACAAGGGGGGACTAGCGGTAATAGAGCAGTACTTC.

The rearrangement joins TRBV4-1 to TRBJ1-2, with D unclear. This CDR3 region has 15 residues. Germline V CDR1 and CDR2: MGHRA, YSYEKL. CDR3 protein: CVSSQDRYRINGYTF. DNA of the CDR3: TGCGTCAGTAGCCAAGATCGGTACAGAATAAATGGCTACACCTTC.

A remark on this clonotype: Since a much larger clone is just one base distant, this may be a read error. The chain has TRBV20-1 and TRBJ2-3, with no clear D. The CDR3 spans 15 residues. The V gene's germline CDR1 is DFQATT and CDR2 SNEGSKA (reference sequence). V was clipped by 1 base and J by 5 bases, with 16 bases between them. The CDR3 sequence is CSARAQQRVIDTQYF. The CDR3 bases are TGCAGTGCTAGAGCCCAGCAAAGGGTTATAGATACGCAGTATTTT.

V and J are TRBV11-2 and TRBJ2-1; D is unclear. V gave up 7 bases and J gave up 0 bases, with 13 bases separating them. The CDR3 is 15 residues long. Germline V CDR1 and CDR2: SGHAT, FQNNGV. As DNA, the CDR3 is TGTGCCAGCAACTGGTTAGGGTGCTCCTACAATGAGCAGTTCTTC. It is translated as CASNWLGCSYNEQFF.

About this clonotype itself: A much larger clone differs by one base, so this may be a read error. The DNA for the CDR3 is TGCAGTGCCGGACAGGGTAACACTGAAGCTTCCTTT. Translating gives CSAGQGNTEASF. V usage is TRBV20-1 and J usage is TRBJ1-1, with 8 positions matching TRBD1. From germline, CDR1 is DFQATT and CDR2 SNEGSKA (reference sequence). The CDR3 extends over 12 amino acids.

This clonotype was seen once. At one of its ends the junction is not consistent with the germline gene, which may arise from a read error. The chain recombines TRBV20-1 with TRBJ2-7, with 9 bases identical to TRBD1. The germline gives CDR1 DFQATT, CDR2 SNEGSKA (reference sequence). The CDR3 length is 16 residues. This chain's CDR3 is CNARDRGQGSSYEQYF. The CDR3 coding sequence is TGCAATGCTAGAGATAGGGGACAGGGAAGCTCCTACGAGCAGTACTTC.

In regard to this clonotype: This CDR3 fails to terminate in the conserved phenylalanine or tryptophan, so it likely reflects a read error. The genes are TRBV6-5 and TRBJ2-2; tentative D call: TRBD1 (6 bases). This CDR3 contains 15 residues. V lost 6 bases to trimming and J lost 7 bases, with 18 bases between them. Germline loops: CDR1 MNHEY, CDR2 SVGAGI. The CDR3 DNA reads as TGTGCCAGCAGGTATCACAGGGCGTATCGCGGGGAGCTGTTTTCT. It is translated as CASRYHRAYRGELFS.

V gene TRBV10-1 combines with J gene TRBJ2-5, with a weak D call TRBD1 (6 bases). The germline gives CDR1 WNHNN, CDR2 SYGVQD (reference sequence). V was shortened by 0 bases and J by 5 bases, with 22 bases between the two germline ends. CDR3 size: 18 residues. The CDR3 here is CASSESSCDRSPGETQYF. The CDR3 DNA is TGCGCCAGCAGTGAGTCGAGCTGCGACAGGTCCCCAGGGGAGACCCAGTACTTC.

This clonotype came up a few times. As the CDR3 is not closed by the conserved phenylalanine or tryptophan, this likely results from a read error. The genes are TRBV11-2 and TRBJ2-5; no definite D call. Germline CDR1 is SGHAT and CDR2 is FQNNGV. This CDR3 region has 16 residues. Trimming took 1 base from V and 1 from J, leaving 13 bases between them. The CDR3 loop is CASSLVGRRAQETQYL. The CDR3 bases are TGTGCCAGCAGCTTAGTTGGTCGTAGGGCCCAAGAGACCCAGTACTTA.

With regard to this clonotype: One end of the junction is discordant with germline, which a read error may explain. The genes are TRBV11-1 and TRBJ2-3, with D unresolved. Germline V gene data show CDR1 as SGHAT and CDR2 as FQDESV (reference sequence). The CDR3 has 11 amino acids. The CDR3 sequence is CASSLLSAQYF. The DNA of the CDR3 is TGTGCAAGCAGCTTGCTGAGCGCGCAGTATTTT.

Regarding this clonotype: This likely comes from a read error, as the CDR3 has no conserved phenylalanine or tryptophan at its end. V gene TRBV5-1 combines with J gene TRBJ2-7, with 7 positions matching TRBD1. The germline CDR1 and CDR2 sequences are SGHRS and YFSETQ. With V trimmed by 4 bases and J by 6 bases, 13 bases remained unmatched. The CDR3 runs to 15 residues. Written as DNA, the CDR3 is TGCGCCAGCAGCAGCGACCGACAGGGATGGAGCGAGCAGTACTTG. This codes for CASSSDRQGWSEQYL.

This clonotype was recorded at least ten times. This rearrangement joins TRBV5-4 to TRBJ2-7, with 14 bases lining up with TRBD2. Germline CDR1 and CDR2: SGHNT and YYREEE (reference sequence). Trimming at V came to 5 bases and at J to 4 bases, leaving 8 bases not matched to a gene. The CDR3 contains 16 residues. CDR3 in DNA: TGTGCCAGCAGTTCGGGACTAGCGGGAGAGGGTTACGAGCAGTACTTC. Protein sequence: CASSSGLAGEGYEQYF.